The 5 T cell receptor beta chains below all came from one sample that was sequenced in a study of T cell responses to AZD1222 COVID-19 vaccine. Sequenced by immunoSEQ multiplex PCR; TCRdb stores in-frame clones only, minus some. The sample includes around 140,000 clones, 85% to 95% of them seen just once. This specimen consisted of peripheral blood, obtained after recovery from COVID-19. All receptors derive from an adult who had recovered from COVID-19.

The gene calls are TRBV6-5 and TRBJ1-5; D is possibly TRBD1 (5 bases). CDR1 is MNHEY, CDR2 SVGAGI, per germline. V lost 9 bases and J lost 7, with 16 bases in between. This CDR3 is built from 13 residues. CDR3 nucleotides: TGTGCCAGTCAAAACAGGCGGTCACAGCCCCAGCATTTT. Its translation is CASQNRRSQPQHF.

This rearrangement joins TRBV12-3 or TRBV12-4 to TRBJ1-2; D is unresolved. V shed 0 bases and J shed 7 bases, with 6 bases lying between them. The CDR3 contains 12 residues. As DNA, the CDR3 is TGTGCCAGCAGTTTAGCGCCCTTTGGCTACACCTTC. Its protein product is CASSLAPFGYTF.

J is TRBJ1-6 and V is TRBV27; tentatively, D is TRBD1 (6 bases). Per the germline V gene, CDR1 is MNHEY and CDR2 is SMNVEV (reference sequence). The CDR3 has 14 amino acids. The V end lost 6 bases, the J end lost 6 bases, and 12 bases lay between the germline ends. CDR3 residues: CASRIAGANSPLHF. In DNA, the CDR3 is TGTGCCAGCAGAATCGCAGGGGCTAATTCACCCCTCCACTTT.

The chain couples TRBV7-9 to TRBJ2-7; tentatively, D is TRBD2 (5 bases). The CDR3 totals 12 residues. Germline CDR1 reads SEHNR; CDR2 reads FQNEAQ (reference sequence). Trimming removed 5 bases at V and 3 bases at J, with 8 bases between. In nucleotides, the CDR3 is TGTGCCAGCAGCCAAGGGAGCTACGAGCAGTACTTC. Protein: CASSQGSYEQYF.

The chain employs TRBV6-1 and TRBJ1-5; D is uncertain. The CDR3 extends over 11 amino acids. V was pared by 5 bases and J by 7 bases, with 6 bases between. Germline values: CDR1 MNHNS, CDR2 SASEGT. The CDR3 bases are TGTGCCAGCAGTCGCGGGCAGCCCCAGCATTTT. It is translated as CASSRGQPQHF.